One T cell receptor beta chain is described in this entry. The V gene's germline CDR1 is SEHNR and CDR2 FQNEAQ (reference sequence). The CDR3 has 13 residues. Trimming stripped 1 base from V and 1 base from J, with 4 bases between. The sample comes from a study of blood T cell repertoires in COVID-19. Some clones are missing from TCRdb's copy, which holds only in-frame ones; the method was immunoSEQ multiplex PCR. Of roughly 81,000 clones listed, approximately 80% are singletons. The sequence was obtained from a woman in her sixties or seventies with acute or convalescent COVID-19. This chain connects TRBV7-9 to TRBJ1-1; D remains unclear. Material for sequencing was peripheral blood. The CDR3 DNA follows: TGTGCCAGCAGCTTAGGCGCGAACACTGAAGCTTTCTTT. Amino acid sequence: CASSLGANTEAFF.